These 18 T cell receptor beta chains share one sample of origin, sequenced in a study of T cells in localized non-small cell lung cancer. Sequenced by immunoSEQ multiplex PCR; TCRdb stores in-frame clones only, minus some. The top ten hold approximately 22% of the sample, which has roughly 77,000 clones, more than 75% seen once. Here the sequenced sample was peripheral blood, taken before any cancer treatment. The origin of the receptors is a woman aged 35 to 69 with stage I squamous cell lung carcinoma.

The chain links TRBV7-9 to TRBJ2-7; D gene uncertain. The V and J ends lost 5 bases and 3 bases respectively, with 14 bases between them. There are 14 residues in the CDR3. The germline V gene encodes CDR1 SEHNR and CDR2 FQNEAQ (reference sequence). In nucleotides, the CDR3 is TGTGCCAGCAGCGCCGCTCACCTAGGCTACGAGCAGTACTTC. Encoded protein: CASSAAHLGYEQYF.

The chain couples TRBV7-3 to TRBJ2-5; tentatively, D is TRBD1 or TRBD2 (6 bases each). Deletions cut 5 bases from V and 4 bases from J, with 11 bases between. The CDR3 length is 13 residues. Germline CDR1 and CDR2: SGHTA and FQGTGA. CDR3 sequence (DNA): TGTGCCAGCAGCGTACAGGGAGGAGAGACCCAGTACTTC. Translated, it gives CASSVQGGETQYF.

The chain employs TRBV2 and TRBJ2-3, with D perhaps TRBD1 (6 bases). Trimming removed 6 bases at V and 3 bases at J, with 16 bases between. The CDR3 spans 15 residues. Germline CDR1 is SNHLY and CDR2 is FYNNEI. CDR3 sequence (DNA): TGTGCCAGCAGCCTCGGACAGACCCTAACAGATACGCAGTATTTT. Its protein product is CASSLGQTLTDTQYF.

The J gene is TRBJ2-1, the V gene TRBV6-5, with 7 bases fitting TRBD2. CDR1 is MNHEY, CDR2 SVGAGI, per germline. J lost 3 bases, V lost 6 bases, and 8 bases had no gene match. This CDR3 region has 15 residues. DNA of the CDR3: TGTGCCAGCAGCCCCGGACTAGTGCTCTACAATGAGCAGTTCTTC. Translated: CASSPGLVLYNEQFF.

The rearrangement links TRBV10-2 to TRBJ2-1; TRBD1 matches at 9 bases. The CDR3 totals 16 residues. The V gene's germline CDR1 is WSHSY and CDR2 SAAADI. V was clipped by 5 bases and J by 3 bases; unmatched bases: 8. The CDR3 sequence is CASSSPLTGGYNEQFF. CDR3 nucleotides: TGCGCCAGCAGTTCCCCTTTGACAGGGGGCTACAATGAGCAGTTCTTC.

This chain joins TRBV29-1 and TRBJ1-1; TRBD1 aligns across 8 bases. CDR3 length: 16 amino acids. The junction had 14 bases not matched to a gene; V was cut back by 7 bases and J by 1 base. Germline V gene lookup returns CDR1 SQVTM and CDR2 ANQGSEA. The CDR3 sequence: CSAQGARGQTNTEAFF. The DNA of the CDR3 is TGCAGCGCCCAGGGGGCTAGAGGACAGACGAACACTGAAGCTTTCTTT.

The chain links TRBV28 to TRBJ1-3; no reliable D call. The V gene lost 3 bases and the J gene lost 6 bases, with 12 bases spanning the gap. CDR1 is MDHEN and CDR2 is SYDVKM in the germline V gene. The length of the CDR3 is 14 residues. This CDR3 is CASSLRISQNTIYF. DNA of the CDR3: TGTGCCAGCAGTTTGCGGATCTCTCAAAACACCATATATTTT.

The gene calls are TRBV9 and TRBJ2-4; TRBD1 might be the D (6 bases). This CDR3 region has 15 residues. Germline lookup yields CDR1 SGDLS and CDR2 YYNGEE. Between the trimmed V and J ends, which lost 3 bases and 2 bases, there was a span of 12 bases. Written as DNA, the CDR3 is TGTGCCAGCAGCGGAGACCAGGGGACCAAAAACATTCAGTACTTC. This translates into CASSGDQGTKNIQYF. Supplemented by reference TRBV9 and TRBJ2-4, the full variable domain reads DSGVTQTPKHLITATGQRVTLRCSPRSGDLSVYWYQQSLDQGLQFLIQYYNGEERAKGNILERFSAQQFPDLHSELNLSSLELGDSALYFCASSGDQGTKNIQYFGAGTRLSVL.

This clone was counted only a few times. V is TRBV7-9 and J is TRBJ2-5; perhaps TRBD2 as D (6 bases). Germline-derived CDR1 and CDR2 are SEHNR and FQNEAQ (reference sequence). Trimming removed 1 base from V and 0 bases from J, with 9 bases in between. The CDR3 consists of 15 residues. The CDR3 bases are TGTGCCAGCAGCTTAGGGGACTCGTACCAAGAGACCCAGTACTTC. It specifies CASSLGDSYQETQYF.

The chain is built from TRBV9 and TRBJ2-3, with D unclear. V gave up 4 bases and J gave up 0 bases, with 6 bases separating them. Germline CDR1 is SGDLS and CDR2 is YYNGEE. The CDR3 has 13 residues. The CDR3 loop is CASSPTSTDTQYF. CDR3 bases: TGTGCCAGCAGCCCAACTAGCACAGATACGCAGTATTTT.

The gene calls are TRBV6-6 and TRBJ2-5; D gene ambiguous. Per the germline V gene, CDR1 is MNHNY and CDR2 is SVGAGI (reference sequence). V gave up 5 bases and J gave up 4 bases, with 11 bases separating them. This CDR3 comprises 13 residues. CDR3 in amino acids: CASSIFVGETQYF. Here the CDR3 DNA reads TGTGCCAGCAGTATCTTCGTGGGAGAGACCCAGTACTTC.

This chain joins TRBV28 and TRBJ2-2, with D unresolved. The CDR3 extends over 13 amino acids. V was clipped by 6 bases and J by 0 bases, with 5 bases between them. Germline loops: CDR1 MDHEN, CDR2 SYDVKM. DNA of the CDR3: TGTGCCAGCAGAGGAACGAACACCGGGGAGCTGTTTTTT. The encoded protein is CASRGTNTGELFF.

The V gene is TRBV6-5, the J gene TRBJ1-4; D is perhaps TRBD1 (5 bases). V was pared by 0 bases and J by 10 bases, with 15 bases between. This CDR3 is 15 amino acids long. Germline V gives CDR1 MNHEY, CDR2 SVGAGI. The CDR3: CASSYSRGEDGKLFF. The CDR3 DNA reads TGTGCCAGCAGTTACTCGAGAGGGGAGGATGGAAAACTGTTTTTT.

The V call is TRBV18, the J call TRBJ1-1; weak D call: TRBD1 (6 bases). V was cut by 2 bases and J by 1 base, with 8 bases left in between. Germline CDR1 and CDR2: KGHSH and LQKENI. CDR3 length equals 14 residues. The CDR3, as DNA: TGTGCCAGCTCACCAGGGACAAAGAACACTGAAGCTTTCTTT. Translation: CASSPGTKNTEAFF.

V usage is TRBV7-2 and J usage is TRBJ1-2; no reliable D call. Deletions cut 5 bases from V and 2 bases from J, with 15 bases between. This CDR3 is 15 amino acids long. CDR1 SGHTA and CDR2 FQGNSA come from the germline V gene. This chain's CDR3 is CASSPSDGINYGYTF. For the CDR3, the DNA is TGTGCCAGCAGCCCCTCGGACGGCATCAACTATGGCTACACCTTC.

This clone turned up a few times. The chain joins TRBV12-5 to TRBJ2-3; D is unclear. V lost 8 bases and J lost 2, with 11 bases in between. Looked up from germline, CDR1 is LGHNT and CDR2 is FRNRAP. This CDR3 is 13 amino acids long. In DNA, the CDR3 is TGTGCTAGTACGGCGGCCCCCACAGATACGCAGTATTTT. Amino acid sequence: CASTAAPTDTQYF.

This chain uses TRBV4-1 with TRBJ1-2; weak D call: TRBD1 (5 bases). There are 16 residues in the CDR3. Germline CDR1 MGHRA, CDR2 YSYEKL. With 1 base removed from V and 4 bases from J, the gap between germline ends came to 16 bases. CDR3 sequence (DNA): TGCGCCAGCAGCCAAGGGGGGTACGGACGGTCCTATGGCTACACCTTC. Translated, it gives CASSQGGYGRSYGYTF.

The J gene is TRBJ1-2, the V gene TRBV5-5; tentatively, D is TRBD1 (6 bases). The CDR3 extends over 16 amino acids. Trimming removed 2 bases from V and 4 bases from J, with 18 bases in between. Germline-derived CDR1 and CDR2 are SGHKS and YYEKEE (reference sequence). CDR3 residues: CASSLPGWGQGYGYTF. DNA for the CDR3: TGTGCCAGCAGCTTACCTGGCTGGGGGCAAGGCTATGGCTACACCTTC.